This T cell receptor (beta chain) was identified during a study of T cells in Graves' hyperthyroidism and ophthalmopathy. Germline lookup yields CDR1 MNHEY and CDR2 SMNVEV (reference sequence). The trim removed 2 bases at V and 6 bases at J, leaving 10 bases unmatched. The CDR3 runs to 16 residues. This clonotype was detected a few times. Amplification targeted TCR beta CDR3 regions from RNA transcripts. A first-round RT-PCR of the TCR CDR3 used the HTBI primer set. TCRdb re-called the multiplex PCR reads with MiXCR, one entry per CDR3 protein. Among approximately 330,000 distinct CDR3 sequences listed, approximately 14% were seen once.

The source of this sequence is a woman between 40 and 50 years old with Graves' ophthalmopathy. The J gene is TRBJ2-1, the V gene TRBV27; 7 bases fit TRBD2. The sample comprised blood. The CDR3 DNA reads TGTGCCAGCAGTTTAAGCGGGGTCCCGAGAGGCAATGAGCAGTTCTTC. Protein: CASSLSGVPRGNEQFF.